A selection of T cell receptor beta chains follows, all from one sample in a study of blood T cell repertoires in COVID-19. Assay: immunoSEQ multiplex PCR; the TCRdb copy retains only in-frame clones and omits some. The sample carries fewer than 200,000 clones, around 89% recorded once. Sequenced sample: peripheral blood. Receptors were obtained from a man aged 60 to 69 with acute or convalescent COVID-19. The CDR3 runs from the conserved cysteine through the conserved F or W. A D gene is named only where the DNA matches it firmly. Expanded clones are given a class, and other clones once, few, many or no size at all.

J gene: TRBJ2-3; V gene: TRBV7-9; clone size: .; D gene: TRBD1; CDR3 protein: CASSLPVRQGASGTDTQYF; CDR3 DNA: TGTGCCAGCAGCTTACCCGTACGACAGGGGGCTTCGGGCACAGATACGCAGTATTTT
J gene: TRBJ1-6; V gene: TRBV27; clone size: .; D gene: TRBD1; CDR3 protein: CASSLSTGGRSPLHF; CDR3 DNA: TGTGCCAGCAGTTTATCCACAGGGGGCCGTTCACCCCTCCACTTT
J gene: TRBJ2-5; V gene: TRBV5-1; clone size: few; D gene: TRBD1; CDR3 protein: CASSARQGAAQETQYF; CDR3 DNA: TGCGCCAGCAGCGCCCGACAGGGGGCAGCTCAAGAGACCCAGTACTTC
J gene: TRBJ2-7; V gene: TRBV12-3/TRBV12-4; clone size: .; D gene: .; CDR3 protein: CASSVRTSYEQYF; CDR3 DNA: TGTGCCAGCAGTGTGAGGACTTCATACGAGCAGTACTTC
J gene: TRBJ1-1; V gene: TRBV6-5; clone size: .; D gene: .; CDR3 protein: CASSYSGGARTEAFF; CDR3 DNA: TGTGCCAGCAGTTACTCAGGAGGGGCTCGTACGGAGGCTTTCTTT
J gene: TRBJ2-7; V gene: TRBV5-1; clone size: .; D gene: TRBD1; CDR3 protein: CASSLVYRGSYEQYF; CDR3 DNA: TGCGCCAGCAGCTTGGTTTACAGGGGTTCCTACGAGCAGTACTTC
J gene: TRBJ1-3; V gene: TRBV5-1; clone size: .; D gene: .; CDR3 protein: CASSLDGNGNTIYF; CDR3 DNA: TGCGCCAGCAGCTTGGACGGGAACGGAAACACCATATATTTT
J gene: TRBJ1-1; V gene: TRBV4-1; clone size: few; D gene: TRBD1; CDR3 protein: CASSPGQGARYEAFF; CDR3 DNA: TGCGCCAGCAGCCCAGGACAGGGGGCGCGTTACGAAGCTTTCTTT
J gene: TRBJ1-2; V gene: TRBV6-5; clone size: .; D gene: TRBD1; CDR3 protein: CASSYSGTGWRDGYTF; CDR3 DNA: TGTGCCAGCAGTTACTCGGGGACAGGGTGGCGAGATGGCTACACCTTC
J gene: TRBJ2-5; V gene: TRBV4-2; clone size: .; D gene: TRBD2; CDR3 protein: CASSQELGGGARETQYF; CDR3 DNA: TGTGCCAGCAGCCAAGAGCTTGGCGGGGGGGCCAGGGAGACCCAGTACTTC
J gene: TRBJ1-3; V gene: TRBV7-8; clone size: .; D gene: TRBD1; CDR3 protein: CASSFTDRGGNTIYF; CDR3 DNA: TGTGCCAGCAGTTTTACCGACAGGGGAGGAAACACCATATATTTT
J gene: TRBJ2-2; V gene: TRBV19; clone size: .; D gene: TRBD1; CDR3 protein: CASTTARGQSNTGELFF; CDR3 DNA: TGTGCCAGTACCACCGCCAGGGGACAGTCGAACACCGGGGAGCTGTTTTTT
J gene: TRBJ2-3; V gene: TRBV30; clone size: .; D gene: .; CDR3 protein: CAWMVSGADTQYF; CDR3 DNA: TGTGCCTGGATGGTTTCGGGTGCAGATACGCAGTATTTT
J gene: TRBJ1-3; V gene: TRBV5-8; clone size: .; D gene: .; CDR3 protein: CASSLGGGFSGNTIYF; CDR3 DNA: TGTGCCAGCAGCTTGGGTGGAGGATTCTCTGGAAACACCATATATTTT
J gene: TRBJ2-7; V gene: TRBV7-2; clone size: .; D gene: .; CDR3 protein: CASSLETVYEQYF; CDR3 DNA: TGTGCCAGCAGCTTGGAGACAGTTTACGAGCAGTACTTC
J gene: TRBJ2-3; V gene: TRBV7-2; clone size: .; D gene: .; CDR3 protein: CASSPPGHRTDTQYF; CDR3 DNA: TGTGCCAGCAGCCCCCCGGGACACCGCACAGATACGCAGTATTTT
J gene: TRBJ1-1; V gene: TRBV7-2; clone size: .; D gene: .; CDR3 protein: CASSRTRGTEAFF; CDR3 DNA: TGTGCCAGCAGCCGGACGCGGGGTACTGAAGCTTTCTTT
J gene: TRBJ2-5; V gene: TRBV11-2; clone size: .; D gene: .; CDR3 protein: CASSLGVAGEETQYF; CDR3 DNA: TGTGCCAGCAGCTTAGGAGTAGCAGGGGAAGAGACCCAGTACTTC
J gene: TRBJ2-7; V gene: TRBV4-1; clone size: .; D gene: TRBD1; CDR3 protein: CASSPSGTGLHEQYF; CDR3 DNA: TGCGCCAGCAGCCCTTCCGGGACAGGGCTGCACGAGCAGTACTTC
J gene: TRBJ1-6; V gene: TRBV3-1/TRBV3-2; clone size: .; D gene: .; CDR3 protein: CASRIGQGNSPLHF; CDR3 DNA: TGTGCCAGCAGAATAGGGCAGGGAAATTCACCCCTCCACTTT
J gene: TRBJ2-1; V gene: TRBV7-8; clone size: .; D gene: .; CDR3 protein: CASSSLHSGYYNEQFF; CDR3 DNA: TGTGCCAGCAGCTCCCTACACAGCGGGTATTACAATGAGCAGTTCTTC
J gene: TRBJ1-2; V gene: TRBV12-3/TRBV12-4; clone size: .; D gene: TRBD1; CDR3 protein: CASNLGWTGGYTF; CDR3 DNA: TGTGCCAGCAATTTAGGTTGGACAGGGGGCTACACCTTC
J gene: TRBJ1-6; V gene: TRBV25-1; clone size: .; D gene: TRBD1; CDR3 protein: CASSFAIPGQAISPLHF; CDR3 DNA: TGTGCCAGCAGTTTTGCCATACCGGGACAGGCCATTTCACCCCTCCACTTT
J gene: TRBJ1-2; V gene: TRBV9; clone size: .; D gene: TRBD1; CDR3 protein: CASSVGGQGVGYTF; CDR3 DNA: TGTGCCAGCAGCGTAGGGGGACAGGGGGTTGGCTACACCTTC
J gene: TRBJ1-4; V gene: TRBV5-1; clone size: .; D gene: TRBD1; CDR3 protein: CASSPQQGAVEKLFF; CDR3 DNA: TGCGCCAGCAGCCCACAACAGGGGGCGGTTGAAAAACTGTTTTTT
J gene: TRBJ1-1; V gene: TRBV14; clone size: .; D gene: TRBD1; CDR3 protein: CASSWTGANTEAFF; CDR3 DNA: TGTGCCAGCAGTTGGACAGGAGCAAACACTGAAGCTTTCTTT
J gene: TRBJ1-2; V gene: TRBV5-1; clone size: .; D gene: TRBD1; CDR3 protein: CASSFGQGLGYTF; CDR3 DNA: TGCGCCAGCAGCTTCGGACAGGGACTTGGCTACACCTTC
J gene: TRBJ2-5; V gene: TRBV6-5; clone size: .; D gene: TRBD1; CDR3 protein: CASPTGAQRETQYF; CDR3 DNA: TGTGCCAGCCCGACAGGGGCCCAACGGGAGACCCAGTACTTC
J gene: TRBJ2-1; V gene: TRBV7-3; clone size: .; D gene: .; CDR3 protein: CASSPHVAVYNEQFF; CDR3 DNA: TGTGCCAGCAGCCCCCATGTTGCGGTCTACAATGAGCAGTTCTTC
J gene: TRBJ2-3; V gene: TRBV19; clone size: .; D gene: TRBD2; CDR3 protein: CASSASGGSTDTQYF; CDR3 DNA: TGTGCCAGTAGTGCTAGCGGGGGAAGCACAGATACGCAGTATTTT
J gene: TRBJ1-2; V gene: TRBV5-6; clone size: .; D gene: .; CDR3 protein: CASTSQVTGHGYTF; CDR3 DNA: TGTGCCAGCACCTCACAGGTGACCGGCCATGGCTACACCTTC
J gene: TRBJ1-1; V gene: TRBV19; clone size: .; D gene: TRBD1; CDR3 protein: CASSDRGYANTEAFF; CDR3 DNA: TGTGCCAGTAGTGACAGGGGATACGCGAACACTGAAGCTTTCTTT
J gene: TRBJ2-1; V gene: TRBV5-5; clone size: .; D gene: .; CDR3 protein: CASHTGSRPSAHNEQFF; CDR3 DNA: TGTGCCAGCCACACAGGGTCGCGGCCTTCGGCACACAATGAGCAGTTCTTC